The clone carrying this T cell receptor (beta chain) was detected once. This sample was taken from a study of blood T cell repertoires in COVID-19. Study as a whole: Acute and convalescent COVID-19 specimens originated in the United States, Italy and Spain. T cells, B-cell-depleted T cells, or PBMCs provided the cDNA or gDNA that served as material.

Sequenced by immunoSEQ multiplex PCR; TCRdb stores in-frame clones only, minus some. Among about 320,000 clones listed, 65% to 90% were seen once. V dropped 5 bases and J dropped 4; count of bases not matched to a gene: 7. Germline V CDR1 and CDR2: MNHEY, SVGAGI. This CDR3 is 15 amino acids long. What was sequenced was PBMCs or T cells enriched from blood (not recorded which). This chain joins TRBV6-5 and TRBJ1-5; 8 nucleotides line up with TRBD1. This sequence was found in a woman aged 18-29 years who had recovered from COVID-19. The CDR3 region is CASSTQTGVNQPQHF. The CDR3 DNA reads TGTGCCAGCAGTACCCAGACAGGGGTTAATCAGCCCCAGCATTTT.